The next 17 T cell receptor beta chains were all read from a single sample in a study of T cells after yellow fever vaccination. In TCRdb, the 5' RACE reads were re-called with MiXCR into one record per CDR3 protein. The sample gives under 700,000 distinct CDR3 sequences, roughly 17% of which show up once; approximately 15% is in the top ten. The sample was PBMCs, taken 4 to 6 days after the first yellow fever vaccination. The receptors stem from a man younger than 35 who received the YFV17D yellow fever vaccine.

There are a few counts of this clonotype. The chain links TRBV29-1 to TRBJ1-1, with TRBD1 identical over 7 bases. The length of the CDR3 is 14 residues. The V gene end was trimmed by 6 bases and the J gene end by 6 bases; junction bases not matched to a gene: 13. Germline values: CDR1 SQVTM, CDR2 ANQGSEA. Here the CDR3 reads CSVQDRARGAEAFF. Here the CDR3 DNA reads TGCAGCGTCCAAGACAGGGCGAGAGGCGCTGAAGCTTTCTTT.

This clonotype occurred a few times. V is TRBV5-1 and J is TRBJ2-1, with no clear D. CDR3 size: 13 residues. Germline CDR1 SGHRS, CDR2 YFSETQ. The ends were cut back, 0 bases at V and 8 bases at J, with 9 bases in the middle. CDR3 sequence: CASSLVQADEQFF. In DNA, the CDR3 is TGCGCCAGCAGCTTGGTTCAGGCCGATGAGCAGTTCTTC.

This chain's CDR3 is CASSLDQGQNIQYF. In DNA form, the CDR3 reads TGTGCCAGCAGCTTGGACCAGGGGCAAAACATTCAGTACTTC. This sequence joins TRBV5-5 and TRBJ2-4; D is possibly TRBD1 (6 bases). Between the trimmed V and J ends, which lost 0 bases and 5 bases, there was a span of 9 bases. The CDR3 spans 14 residues. In germline, CDR1 is SGHKS, CDR2 YYEKEE (reference sequence).

This clonotype showed up just a few times. CDR3: CASSSQGAGTEQFF. Written as DNA, the CDR3 is TGCGCCAGCAGCTCACAAGGGGCCGGGACAGAGCAGTTCTTC. This sequence joins TRBV5-1 and TRBJ2-1, with D tentatively TRBD1 (6 bases). From germline, CDR1 is SGHRS and CDR2 YFSETQ. V was cut by 3 bases and J by 10 bases, with 17 bases left in between. The CDR3 extends over 14 amino acids.

In its sample, this clonotype was seen a few times. The rearrangement joins TRBV2 to TRBJ2-2; D is ambiguous. Germline CDR1 SNHLY, CDR2 FYNNEI. The CDR3 consists of 16 residues. Trimming took 5 bases from V and 1 from J, leaving 14 bases between them. This CDR3 is CASSRIPMQNTGELFF. CDR3 bases: TGTGCCAGCAGTCGCATCCCGATGCAGAACACCGGGGAGCTGTTTTTT.

This chain connects TRBV6-2 or TRBV6-3 to TRBJ2-7; D may be TRBD2 (6 bases). From germline, CDR1 is MNHEY and CDR2 SVGEGT. This CDR3 has 14 residues. Trimming removed 7 bases at V and 3 bases at J, with 16 bases between. The CDR3 bases are TGTGCCAGCAATTCGCTAGCGAGGAACTACGAGCAGTACTTC. It translates to CASNSLARNYEQYF.

This clonotype occurred a few times. V usage is TRBV4-3 and J usage is TRBJ2-1; 11 nucleotides agree with TRBD2. J was trimmed by 6 bases and V by 4 bases; bases with no gene match: 11. This CDR3 is built from 17 residues. Germline CDR1 is LGHNA and CDR2 is YSLEER. In DNA form, the CDR3 reads TGCGCCAGCAGCCCCCTTACACTAGCGGGGGAGAGCAATGAGCAGTTCTTC. Translation: CASSPLTLAGESNEQFF.

This clonotype was seen a few times. CDR3 sequence (DNA): TGCAGCGTTACGGGGCGTCTCACAGAGGACTATGGCTACACCTTC. Its protein is CSVTGRLTEDYGYTF. The V call is TRBV29-1, the J call TRBJ1-2, with D perhaps TRBD1 (5 bases). This CDR3 is 15 amino acids long. V gave up 5 bases and J gave up 3 bases, with 19 bases separating them. Germline-derived CDR1 and CDR2 are SQVTM and ANQGSEA.

This clonotype was counted a few times. The chain recombines TRBV11-2 with TRBJ2-2, with 9 bases matching TRBD2. The V segment lost 6 bases and the J segment 3 bases; nucleotides outside the gene matches: 8. The CDR3 covers 16 residues. CDR1 and CDR2 (germline): SGHAT, FQNNGV. CDR3 sequence: CASSFGGGADTGELFF. The CDR3 region has the DNA TGTGCCAGCAGTTTCGGCGGGGGGGCGGACACCGGGGAGCTGTTTTTT.

The chain uses TRBV29-1 and TRBJ2-2; no clear D. Germline values: CDR1 SQVTM, CDR2 ANQGSEA. V gave up 4 bases and J gave up 7 bases, with 7 bases separating them. CDR3 length: 11 amino acids. This CDR3 is CSVGRIGELFF. In nucleotides, the CDR3 is TGCAGCGTTGGACGAATCGGGGAGCTGTTTTTT.

This clonotype was picked up a small number of times. V gene TRBV29-1 combines with J gene TRBJ2-6; the D is unclear. The germline CDR1 and CDR2 sequences are SQVTM and ANQGSEA. There are 13 residues in the CDR3. The germline V and J ends were trimmed by 4 bases and 4 bases, with 8 bases remaining between them. DNA of the CDR3: TGCAGCGTTGGCCGGACCGGGGCCAACGTCCTGACTTTC. This sequence encodes CSVGRTGANVLTF. Together with reference TRBV29-1 and TRBJ2-6, the CDR3 gives the full variable domain: SAVISQKPSRDICQRGTSLTIQCQVDSQVTMMFWYRQQPGQSLTLIATANQGSEATYESGFVIDKFPISRPNLTFSTLTVSNMSPEDSSIYLCSVGRTGANVLTFGAGSRLTVL.

There are a few counts of this clonotype. CDR3 DNA: TGTGCCACCAGCTCCCGGGCCCTTAATGAAAAACTGTTTTTT. It encodes CATSSRALNEKLFF. V gene TRBV15 combines with J gene TRBJ1-4; the D is unclear. V was clipped by 5 bases and J by 4 bases, with 11 bases between them. This CDR3 comprises 14 residues. The V gene's germline CDR1 is LNHNV and CDR2 YYDKDF (reference sequence).

The V gene is TRBV30, the J gene TRBJ1-5; unclear D gene. V lost 0 bases to trimming and J lost 4 bases, with 7 bases between them. CDR3 length: 13 amino acids. Per the germline V gene, CDR1 is GTSNPN and CDR2 is SVGIG (reference sequence). As DNA, the CDR3 is TGTGCCTGGAGTGTAATAGGTAATCAGCCCCAGCATTTT. Translation: CAWSVIGNQPQHF.

V is TRBV12-3 or TRBV12-4 and J is TRBJ1-5; D might be TRBD1 (5 bases). Trimming took 7 bases from V and 7 from J, leaving 14 bases between them. This CDR3 is built from 13 residues. CDR3 in DNA: TGTGCCAGCACCCCCAGGGCGGGACAGCCCCAGCATTTT. It codes for CASTPRAGQPQHF.

The sample holds a few counts of this clonotype. The gene calls are TRBV11-1 and TRBJ1-6, with a possible D match to TRBD1 (6 bases). In germline, CDR1 is SGHAT, CDR2 FQDESV (reference sequence). The length of the CDR3 is 21 residues. Trimming pared 0 bases from V and 3 bases from J, leaving 24 bases between. The CDR3 sequence: CASSLAIWGRSAPNYNSPLHF. The CDR3 DNA reads as TGTGCCAGCAGCTTAGCGATCTGGGGGCGGAGCGCACCCAACTATAATTCACCCCTCCACTTT.

This clonotype was found a few times. The chain employs TRBV6-2 or TRBV6-3 and TRBJ1-2; D unresolved. The CDR3 totals 14 residues. Between the trimmed V and J ends, which lost 5 bases and 1 base, there was a span of 11 bases. Germline V gene sequence: CDR1 MNHEY, CDR2 SVGEGT. As DNA, the CDR3 is TGTGCCAGCAGTCTTCTCGACGGTAACTATGGCTACACCTTC. This sequence encodes CASSLLDGNYGYTF.

This rearrangement joins TRBV5-1 to TRBJ2-1; 10 bases fit TRBD2. The CDR3 has 15 amino acids. The ends lost 4 bases at V and 10 bases at J; junction bases unmatched: 11. CDR1 and CDR2 from the germline V gene are SGHRS and YFSETQ. For the CDR3, the DNA is TGCGCCAGCAGCCCAAGCGGGGGGGCGGTAAGGGAGCAGTTCTTC. This translates into CASSPSGGAVREQFF.